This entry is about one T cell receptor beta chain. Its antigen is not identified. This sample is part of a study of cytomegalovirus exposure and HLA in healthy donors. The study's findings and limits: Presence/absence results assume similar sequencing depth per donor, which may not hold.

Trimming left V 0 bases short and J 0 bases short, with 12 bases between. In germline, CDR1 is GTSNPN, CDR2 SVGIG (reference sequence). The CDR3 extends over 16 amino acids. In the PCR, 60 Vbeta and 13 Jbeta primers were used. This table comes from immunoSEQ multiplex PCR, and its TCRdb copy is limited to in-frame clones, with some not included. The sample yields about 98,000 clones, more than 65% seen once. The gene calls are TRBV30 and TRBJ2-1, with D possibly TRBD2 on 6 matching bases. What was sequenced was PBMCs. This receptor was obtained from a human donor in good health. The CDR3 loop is CAWSVGGTGSYNEQFF. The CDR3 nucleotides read TGTGCCTGGAGTGTAGGCGGGACGGGCTCCTACAATGAGCAGTTCTTC. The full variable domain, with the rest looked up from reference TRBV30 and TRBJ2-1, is SQTIHQWPATLVQPVGSPLSLECTVEGTSNPNLYWYRQAAGRGLQLLFYSVGIGQISSEVPQNLSASRPQDRQFILSSKKLLLSDSGFYLCAWSVGGTGSYNEQFFGPGTRLTVL.